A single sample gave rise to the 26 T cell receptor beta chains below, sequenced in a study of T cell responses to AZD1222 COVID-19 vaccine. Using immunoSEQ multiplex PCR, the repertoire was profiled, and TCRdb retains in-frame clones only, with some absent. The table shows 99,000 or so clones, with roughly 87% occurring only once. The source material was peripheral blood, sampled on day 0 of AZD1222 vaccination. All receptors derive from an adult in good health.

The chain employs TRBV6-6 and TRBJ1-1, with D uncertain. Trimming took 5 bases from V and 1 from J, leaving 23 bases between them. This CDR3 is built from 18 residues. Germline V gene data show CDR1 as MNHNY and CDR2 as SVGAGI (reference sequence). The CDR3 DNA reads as TGTGCCAGCAGTCCCATGATTCCGGGTTCGGGGTGGAACACTGAAGCTTTCTTT. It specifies CASSPMIPGSGWNTEAFF.

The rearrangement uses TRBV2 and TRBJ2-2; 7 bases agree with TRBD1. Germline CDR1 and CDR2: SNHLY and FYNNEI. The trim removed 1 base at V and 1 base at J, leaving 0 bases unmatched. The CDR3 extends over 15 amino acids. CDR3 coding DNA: TGTGCCAGCAGTGAAGACAGGGGGAACACCGGGGAGCTGTTTTTT. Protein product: CASSEDRGNTGELFF. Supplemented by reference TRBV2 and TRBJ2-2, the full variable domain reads EPEVTQTPSHQVTQMGQEVILRCVPISNHLYFYWYRQILGQKVEFLVSFYNNEISEKSEIFDDQFSVERPDGSNFTLKIRSTKLEDSAMYFCASSEDRGNTGELFFGEGSRLTVL.

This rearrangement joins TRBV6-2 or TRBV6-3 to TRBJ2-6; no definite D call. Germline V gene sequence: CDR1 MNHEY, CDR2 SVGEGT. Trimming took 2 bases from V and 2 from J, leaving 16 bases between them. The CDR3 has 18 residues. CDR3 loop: CASSYELGNPAGANVLTF. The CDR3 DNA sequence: TGTGCCAGCAGTTACGAGCTTGGCAATCCGGCTGGGGCCAACGTCCTGACTTTC.

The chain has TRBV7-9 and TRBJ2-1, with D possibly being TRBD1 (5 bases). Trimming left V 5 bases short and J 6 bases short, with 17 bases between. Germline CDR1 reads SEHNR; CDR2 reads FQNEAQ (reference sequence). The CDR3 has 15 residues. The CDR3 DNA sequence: TGTGCCAGCAGCCCGCCATTCAGGGTAGGCAATGAGCAGTTCTTC. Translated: CASSPPFRVGNEQFF.

CDR3 sequence: CASRLWGSDTEAFF. The CDR3 DNA is TGTGCCAGCAGGTTATGGGGGAGTGACACTGAAGCTTTCTTT. This chain uses TRBV5-6 with TRBJ1-1; TRBD1 might be the D (5 bases). Per germline, CDR1 SGHDT and CDR2 YYEEEE. The CDR3 consists of 14 residues. V lost 5 bases and J 3 bases, leaving 14 bases between the germline ends.

CDR3 DNA: TGTGCCAGCAGCCTCAGACAGGGATCTAACTATGGCTACACCTTC. It encodes CASSLRQGSNYGYTF. The chain carries TRBV4-2 and TRBJ1-2; 7 positions agree with TRBD1. The CDR3 sequence is 15 residues long. Germline assignment: CDR1 LGHNA and CDR2 YNFKEQ. V shed 4 bases, J shed 0 bases, and the junction held 5 bases outside the gene matches.

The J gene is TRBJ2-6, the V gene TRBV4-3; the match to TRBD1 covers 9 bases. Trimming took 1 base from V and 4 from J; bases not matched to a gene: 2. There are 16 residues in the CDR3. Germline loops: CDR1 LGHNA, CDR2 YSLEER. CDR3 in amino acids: CASSQGDRAGANVLTF. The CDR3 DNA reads TGCGCCAGCAGCCAAGGGGACAGGGCAGGGGCCAACGTCCTGACTTTC.

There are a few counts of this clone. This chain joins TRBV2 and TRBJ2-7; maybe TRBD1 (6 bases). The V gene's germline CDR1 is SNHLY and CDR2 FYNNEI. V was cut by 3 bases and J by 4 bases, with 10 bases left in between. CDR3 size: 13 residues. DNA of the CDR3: TGTGCCAGCAGTGACGGACAGATTTACGAGCAGTACTTC. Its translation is CASSDGQIYEQYF.

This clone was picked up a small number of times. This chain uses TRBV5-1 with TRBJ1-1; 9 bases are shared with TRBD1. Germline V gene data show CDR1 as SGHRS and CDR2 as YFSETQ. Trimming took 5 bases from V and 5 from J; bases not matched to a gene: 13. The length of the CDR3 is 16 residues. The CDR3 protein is CASRGGDRVSGTEAFF. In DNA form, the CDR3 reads TGCGCCAGCAGGGGAGGGGACAGGGTTTCGGGAACTGAAGCTTTCTTT.

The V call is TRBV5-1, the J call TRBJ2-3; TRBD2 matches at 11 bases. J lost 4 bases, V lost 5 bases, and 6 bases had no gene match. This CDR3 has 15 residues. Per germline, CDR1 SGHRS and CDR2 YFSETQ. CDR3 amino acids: CASRTSGGISDTQYF. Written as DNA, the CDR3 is TGCGCCAGCAGAACTAGCGGGGGCATATCAGATACGCAGTATTTT.

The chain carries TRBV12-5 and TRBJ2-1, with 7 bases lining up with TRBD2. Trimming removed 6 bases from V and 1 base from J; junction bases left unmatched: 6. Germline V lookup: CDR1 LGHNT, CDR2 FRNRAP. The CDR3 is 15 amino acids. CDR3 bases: TGTGCTAGTGGGGTGCTGGGGGGGTCCTACAATGAGCAGTTCTTC. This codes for CASGVLGGSYNEQFF.

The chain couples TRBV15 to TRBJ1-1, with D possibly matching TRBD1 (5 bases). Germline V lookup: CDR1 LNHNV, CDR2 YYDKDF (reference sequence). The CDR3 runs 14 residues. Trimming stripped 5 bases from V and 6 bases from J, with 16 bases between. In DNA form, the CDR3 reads TGTGCCACCAGCGCTCGGGGCCCCTGGCCTGAAGCTTTCTTT. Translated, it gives CATSARGPWPEAFF.

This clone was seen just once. In nucleotides, the CDR3 is TGTGCCAGCAGTCTCATTTACGAGCAGTACTTC. Protein: CASSLIYEQYF. This rearrangement joins TRBV28 to TRBJ2-7; D is undetermined. Germline values: CDR1 MDHEN, CDR2 SYDVKM. The germline V and J ends were trimmed by 5 bases and 4 bases, with 6 bases remaining between them. The CDR3 has 11 residues.

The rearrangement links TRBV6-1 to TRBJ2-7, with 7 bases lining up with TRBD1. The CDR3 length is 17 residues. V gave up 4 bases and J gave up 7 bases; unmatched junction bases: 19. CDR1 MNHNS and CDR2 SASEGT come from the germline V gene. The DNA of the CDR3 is TGTGCCAGCAGTGGTCCGGGACAGACATTTTGGACCTGGGAGCAGTACTTC. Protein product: CASSGPGQTFWTWEQYF.

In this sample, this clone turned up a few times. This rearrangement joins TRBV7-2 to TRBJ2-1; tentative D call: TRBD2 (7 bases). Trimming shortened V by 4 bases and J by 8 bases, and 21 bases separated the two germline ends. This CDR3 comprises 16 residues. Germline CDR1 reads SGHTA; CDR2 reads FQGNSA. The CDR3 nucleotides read TGTGCCAGCAGCTCAGTGGTTAGGGGGGGGCTGGATGAGCAGTTCTTC. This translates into CASSSVVRGGLDEQFF.

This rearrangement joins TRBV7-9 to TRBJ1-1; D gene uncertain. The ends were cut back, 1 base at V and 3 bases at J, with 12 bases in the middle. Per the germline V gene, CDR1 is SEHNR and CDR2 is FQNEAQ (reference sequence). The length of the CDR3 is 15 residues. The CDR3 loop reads CASSLEGGGDTEAFF. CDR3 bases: TGTGCCAGCAGCTTAGAAGGAGGCGGAGACACTGAAGCTTTCTTT.

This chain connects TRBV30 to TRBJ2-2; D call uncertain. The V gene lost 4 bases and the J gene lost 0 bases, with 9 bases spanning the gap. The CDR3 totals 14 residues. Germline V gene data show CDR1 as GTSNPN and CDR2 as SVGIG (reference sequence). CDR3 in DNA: TGTGCCTGGAATATGGGGACGAACACCGGGGAGCTGTTTTTT. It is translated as CAWNMGTNTGELFF.

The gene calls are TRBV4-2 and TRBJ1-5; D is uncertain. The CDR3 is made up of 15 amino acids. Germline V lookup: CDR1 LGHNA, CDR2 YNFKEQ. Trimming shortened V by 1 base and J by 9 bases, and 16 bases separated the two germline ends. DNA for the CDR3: TGTGCCAGCAGCCAAGTATCCGGGGAGGATCGGCCCCAGCATTTT. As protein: CASSQVSGEDRPQHF.

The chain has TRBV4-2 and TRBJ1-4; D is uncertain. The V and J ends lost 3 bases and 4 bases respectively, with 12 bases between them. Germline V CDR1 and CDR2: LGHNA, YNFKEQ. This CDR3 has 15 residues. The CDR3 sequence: CASSQDPTHNEKLFF. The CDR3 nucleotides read TGTGCCAGCAGCCAGGACCCAACCCATAATGAAAAACTGTTTTTT.

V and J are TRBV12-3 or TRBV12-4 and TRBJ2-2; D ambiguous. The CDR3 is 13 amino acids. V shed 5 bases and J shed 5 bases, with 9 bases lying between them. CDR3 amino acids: CASSPQTTGELFF. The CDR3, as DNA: TGTGCCAGCAGTCCTCAGACGACCGGGGAGCTGTTTTTT.

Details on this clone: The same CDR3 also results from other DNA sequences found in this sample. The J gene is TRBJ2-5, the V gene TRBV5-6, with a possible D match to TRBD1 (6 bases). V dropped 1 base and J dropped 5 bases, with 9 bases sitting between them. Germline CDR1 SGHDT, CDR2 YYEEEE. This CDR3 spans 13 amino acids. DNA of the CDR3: TGTGCCAGCAGCTTGTACAGGGTCGAGACCCAGTACTTC. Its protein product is CASSLYRVETQYF.

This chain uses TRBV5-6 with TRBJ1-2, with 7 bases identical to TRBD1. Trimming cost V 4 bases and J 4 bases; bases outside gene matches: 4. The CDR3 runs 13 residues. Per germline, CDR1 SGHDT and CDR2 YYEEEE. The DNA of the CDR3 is TGTGCCAGCAGCGCCGACAGGGCCTATGGCTACACCTTC. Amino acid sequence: CASSADRAYGYTF. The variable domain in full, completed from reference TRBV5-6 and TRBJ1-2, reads DAGVTQSPTHLIKTRGQQVTLRCSPKSGHDTVSWYQQALGQGPQFIFQYYEEEERQRGNFPDRFSGHQFPNYSSELNVNALLLGDSALYLCASSADRAYGYTFGSGTRLTVV.

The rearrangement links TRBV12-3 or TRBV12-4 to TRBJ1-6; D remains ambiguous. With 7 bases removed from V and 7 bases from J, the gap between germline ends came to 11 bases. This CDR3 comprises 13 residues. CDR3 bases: TGTGCCAGCACTAGGACGGCAAATTCACCCCTCCACTTT. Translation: CASTRTANSPLHF.

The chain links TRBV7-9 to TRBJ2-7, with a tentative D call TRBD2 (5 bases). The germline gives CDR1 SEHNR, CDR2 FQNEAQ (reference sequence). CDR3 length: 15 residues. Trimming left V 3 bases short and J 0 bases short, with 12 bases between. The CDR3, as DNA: TGTGCCAGCAGCTTGCCCCTGGCGGGCTCCTACGAGCAGTACTTC. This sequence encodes CASSLPLAGSYEQYF.

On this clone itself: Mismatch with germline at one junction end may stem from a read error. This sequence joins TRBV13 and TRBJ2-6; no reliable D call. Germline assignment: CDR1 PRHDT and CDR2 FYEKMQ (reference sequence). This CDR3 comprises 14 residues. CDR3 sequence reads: CASSLGSGANVLTF. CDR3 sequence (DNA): TGTGCCAGCAGCCTAGGGTCGGGGGCCAACGTCCTGACTTTC. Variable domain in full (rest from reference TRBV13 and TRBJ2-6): AAGVIQSPRHLIKEKRETATLKCYPIPRHDTVYWYQQGPGQDPQFLISFYEKMQSDKGSIPDRFSAQQFSDYHSELNMSSLELGDSALYFCASSLGSGANVLTFGAGSRLTVL.

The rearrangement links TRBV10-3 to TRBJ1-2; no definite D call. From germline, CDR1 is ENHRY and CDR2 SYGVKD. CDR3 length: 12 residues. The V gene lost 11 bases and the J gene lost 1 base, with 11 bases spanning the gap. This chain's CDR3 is CAAKRGNYGYTF. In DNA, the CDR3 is TGTGCCGCCAAGCGGGGTAACTATGGCTACACCTTC.